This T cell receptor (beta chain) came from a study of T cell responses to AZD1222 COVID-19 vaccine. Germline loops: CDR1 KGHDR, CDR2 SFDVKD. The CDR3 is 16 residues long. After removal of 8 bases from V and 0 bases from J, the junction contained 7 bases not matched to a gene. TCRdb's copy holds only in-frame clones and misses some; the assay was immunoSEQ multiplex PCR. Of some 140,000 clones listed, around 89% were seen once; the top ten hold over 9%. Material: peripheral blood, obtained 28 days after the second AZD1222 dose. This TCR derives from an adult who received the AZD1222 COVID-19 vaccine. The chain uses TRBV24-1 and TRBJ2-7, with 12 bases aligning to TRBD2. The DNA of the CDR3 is TGTGCCACCAACAAACGGACTAGCGGGGCCTCCTACGAGCAGTACTTC. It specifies CATNKRTSGASYEQYF.